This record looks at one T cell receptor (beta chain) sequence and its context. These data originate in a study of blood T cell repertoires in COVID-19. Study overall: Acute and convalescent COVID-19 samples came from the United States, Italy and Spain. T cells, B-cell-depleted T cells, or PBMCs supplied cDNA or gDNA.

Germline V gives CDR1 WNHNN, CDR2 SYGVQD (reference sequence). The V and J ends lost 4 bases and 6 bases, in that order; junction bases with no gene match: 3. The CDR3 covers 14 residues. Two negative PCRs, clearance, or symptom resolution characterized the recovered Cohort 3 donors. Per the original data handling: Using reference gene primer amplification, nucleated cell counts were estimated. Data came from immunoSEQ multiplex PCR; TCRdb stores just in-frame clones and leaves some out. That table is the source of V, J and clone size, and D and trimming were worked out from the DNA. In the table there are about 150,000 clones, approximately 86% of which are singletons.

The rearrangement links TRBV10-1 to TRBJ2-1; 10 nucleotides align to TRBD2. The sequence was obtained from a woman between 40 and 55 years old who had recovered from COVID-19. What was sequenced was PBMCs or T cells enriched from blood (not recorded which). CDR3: CASSVLAGVNEQFF. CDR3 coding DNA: TGCGCCAGCAGTGTTCTAGCGGGGGTCAATGAGCAGTTCTTC.